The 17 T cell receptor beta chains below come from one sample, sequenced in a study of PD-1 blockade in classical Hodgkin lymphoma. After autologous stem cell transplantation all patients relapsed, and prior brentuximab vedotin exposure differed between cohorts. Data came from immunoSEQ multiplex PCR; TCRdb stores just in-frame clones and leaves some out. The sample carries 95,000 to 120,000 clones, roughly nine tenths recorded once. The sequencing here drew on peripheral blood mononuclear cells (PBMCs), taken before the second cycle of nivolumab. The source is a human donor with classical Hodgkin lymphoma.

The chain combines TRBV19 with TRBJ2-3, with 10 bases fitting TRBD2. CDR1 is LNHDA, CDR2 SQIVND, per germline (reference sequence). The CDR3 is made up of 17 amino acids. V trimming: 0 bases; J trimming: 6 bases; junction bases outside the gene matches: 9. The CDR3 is CASSIDSSGRRSDTQYF. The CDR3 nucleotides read TGTGCCAGTAGTATAGATAGTAGCGGGAGGCGTTCTGATACGCAGTATTTT.

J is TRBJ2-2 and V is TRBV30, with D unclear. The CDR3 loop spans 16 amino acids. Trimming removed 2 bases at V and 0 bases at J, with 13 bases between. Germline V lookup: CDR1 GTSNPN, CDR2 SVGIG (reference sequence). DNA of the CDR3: TGTGCCTGGAGTCCCGGGCCAGCCTCGAACACCGGGGAGCTGTTTTTT. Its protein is CAWSPGPASNTGELFF.

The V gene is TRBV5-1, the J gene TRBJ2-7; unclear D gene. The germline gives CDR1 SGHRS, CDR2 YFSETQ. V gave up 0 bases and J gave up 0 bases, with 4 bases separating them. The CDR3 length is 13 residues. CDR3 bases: TGCGCCAGCAGCTTGGGCCGCTCCTACGAGCAGTACTTC. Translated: CASSLGRSYEQYF.

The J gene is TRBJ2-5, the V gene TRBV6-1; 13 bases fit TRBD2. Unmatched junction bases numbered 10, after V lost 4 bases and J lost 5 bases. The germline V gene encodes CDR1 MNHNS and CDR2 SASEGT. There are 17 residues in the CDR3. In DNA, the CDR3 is TGTGCCAGCAGTGCGGGAACTAGCGGGAGGGCCTCCGAGACCCAGTACTTC. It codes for CASSAGTSGRASETQYF.

This CDR3 reads CASSLTGQSNYGYTF. CDR3 coding DNA: TGTGCCAGCAGTTTGACGGGACAGTCGAACTATGGCTACACCTTC. V gene TRBV27 combines with J gene TRBJ1-2, with 7 bases that match TRBD1. Germline V gene data show CDR1 as MNHEY and CDR2 as SMNVEV (reference sequence). The CDR3 consists of 15 residues. With V trimmed by 3 bases and J by 2 bases, 6 bases remained unmatched.

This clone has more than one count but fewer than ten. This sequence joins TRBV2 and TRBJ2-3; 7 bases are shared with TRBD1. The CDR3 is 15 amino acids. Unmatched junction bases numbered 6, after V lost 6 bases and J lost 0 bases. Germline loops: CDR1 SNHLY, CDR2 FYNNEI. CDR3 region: CASSPGTASTDTQYF. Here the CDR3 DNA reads TGTGCCAGCAGCCCCGGGACAGCTAGCACAGATACGCAGTATTTT.

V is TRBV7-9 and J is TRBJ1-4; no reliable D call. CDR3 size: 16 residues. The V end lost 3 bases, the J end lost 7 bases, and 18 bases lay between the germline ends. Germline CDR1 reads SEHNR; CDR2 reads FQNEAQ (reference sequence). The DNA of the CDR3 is TGTGCCAGCAGCTTTGGAGGCAGCCCGGTGCGTGAAAAACTGTTTTTT. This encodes CASSFGGSPVREKLFF. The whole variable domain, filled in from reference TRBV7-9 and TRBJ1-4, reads DTGVSQNPRHKITKRGQNVTFRCDPISEHNRLYWYRQTLGQGPEFLTYFQNEAQLEKSRLLSDRFSAERPKGSFSTLEIQRTEQGDSAMYLCASSFGGSPVREKLFFGSGTQLSVL.

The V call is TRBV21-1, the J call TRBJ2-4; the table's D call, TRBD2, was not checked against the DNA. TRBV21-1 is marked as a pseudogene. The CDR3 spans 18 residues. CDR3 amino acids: CASSNGCRGTLAKNIQYF. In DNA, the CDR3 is TGTGCCAGCAGCAATGGGTGCCGGGGGACTCTAGCCAAAAACATTCAGTACTTC.

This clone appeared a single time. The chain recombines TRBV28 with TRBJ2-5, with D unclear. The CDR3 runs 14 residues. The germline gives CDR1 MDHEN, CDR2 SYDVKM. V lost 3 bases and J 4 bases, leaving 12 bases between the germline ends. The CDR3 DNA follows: TGTGCCAGCAGTTTGAGTAGTGGCCCAGAGACCCAGTACTTC. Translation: CASSLSSGPETQYF.

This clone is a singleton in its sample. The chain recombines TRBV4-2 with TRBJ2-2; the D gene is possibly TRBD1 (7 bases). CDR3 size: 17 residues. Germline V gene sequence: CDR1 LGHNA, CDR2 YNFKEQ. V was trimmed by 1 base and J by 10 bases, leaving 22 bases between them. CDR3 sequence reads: CASSQGAGQSQSSELFF. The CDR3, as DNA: TGTGCCAGCAGCCAAGGGGCGGGACAGAGCCAGTCCTCGGAGCTGTTTTTT.

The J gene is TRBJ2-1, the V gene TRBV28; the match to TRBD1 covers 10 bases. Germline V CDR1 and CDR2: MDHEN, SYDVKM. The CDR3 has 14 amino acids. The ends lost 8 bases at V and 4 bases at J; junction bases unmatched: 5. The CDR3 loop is CASSRDRGYNEQFF. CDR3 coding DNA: TGTGCCAGCTCCCGGGACAGGGGTTACAATGAGCAGTTCTTC.

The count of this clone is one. In nucleotides, the CDR3 is TGTGCCTGGAGTGTACGAACAGGGTCAGTAGCCAAAAACATTCAGTACTTC. Its protein product is CAWSVRTGSVAKNIQYF. The chain employs TRBV30 and TRBJ2-4; weak D call: TRBD1 (6 bases). Trimming stripped 0 bases from V and 0 bases from J, with 15 bases between. The CDR3 sequence is 17 residues long. Germline assignment: CDR1 GTSNPN and CDR2 SVGIG (reference sequence).

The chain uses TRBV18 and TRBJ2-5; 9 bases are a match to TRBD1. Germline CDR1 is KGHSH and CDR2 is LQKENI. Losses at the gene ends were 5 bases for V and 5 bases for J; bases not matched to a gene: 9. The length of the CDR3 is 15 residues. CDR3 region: CASSTRQGGGETQYF. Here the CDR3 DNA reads TGTGCCAGCTCAACGCGACAGGGGGGTGGCGAGACCCAGTACTTC.

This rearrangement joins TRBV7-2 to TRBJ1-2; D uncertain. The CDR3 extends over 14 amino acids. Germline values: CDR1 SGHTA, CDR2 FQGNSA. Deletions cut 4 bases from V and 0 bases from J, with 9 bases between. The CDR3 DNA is TGTGCCAGCAGCTCGACGACGGCTAACTATGGCTACACCTTC. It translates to CASSSTTANYGYTF. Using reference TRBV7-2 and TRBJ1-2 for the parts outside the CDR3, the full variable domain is GAGVSQSPSNKVTEKGKDVELRCDPISGHTALYWYRQSLGQGLEFLIYFQGNSAPDKSGLPSDRFSAERTGGSVSTLTIQRTQQEDSAVYLCASSSTTANYGYTFGSGTRLTVV.

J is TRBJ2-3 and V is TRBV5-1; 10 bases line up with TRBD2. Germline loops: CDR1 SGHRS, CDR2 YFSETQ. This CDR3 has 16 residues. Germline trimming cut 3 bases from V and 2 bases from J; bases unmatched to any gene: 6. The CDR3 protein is CASSWTSGRATDTQYF. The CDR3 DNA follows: TGCGCCAGCAGCTGGACAAGCGGGAGGGCCACAGATACGCAGTATTTT.

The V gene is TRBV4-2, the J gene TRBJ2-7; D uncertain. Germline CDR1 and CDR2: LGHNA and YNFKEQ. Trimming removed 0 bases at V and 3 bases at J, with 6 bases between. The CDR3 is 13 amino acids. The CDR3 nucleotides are TGTGCCAGCAGCCAAGACCAAATCTACGAGCAGTACTTC. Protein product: CASSQDQIYEQYF.

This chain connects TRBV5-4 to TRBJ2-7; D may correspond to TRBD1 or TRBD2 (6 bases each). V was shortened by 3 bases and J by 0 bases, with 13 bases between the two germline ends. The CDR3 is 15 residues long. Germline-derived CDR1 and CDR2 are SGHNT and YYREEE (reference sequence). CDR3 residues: CASSSLGGFSYEQYF. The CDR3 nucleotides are TGTGCCAGCAGCTCTCTGGGGGGCTTCTCCTACGAGCAGTACTTC.